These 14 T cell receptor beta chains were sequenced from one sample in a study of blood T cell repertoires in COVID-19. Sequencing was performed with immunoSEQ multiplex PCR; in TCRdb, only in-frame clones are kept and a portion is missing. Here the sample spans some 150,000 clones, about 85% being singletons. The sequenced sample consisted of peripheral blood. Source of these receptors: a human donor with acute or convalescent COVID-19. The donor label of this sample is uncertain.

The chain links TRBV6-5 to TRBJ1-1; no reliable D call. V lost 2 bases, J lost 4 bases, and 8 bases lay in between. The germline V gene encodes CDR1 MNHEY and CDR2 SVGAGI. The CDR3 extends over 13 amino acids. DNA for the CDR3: TGTGCCAGCAGTTACAGTTCCAGCACTGAAGCTTTCTTT. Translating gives CASSYSSSTEAFF.

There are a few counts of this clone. CDR3 in DNA: TGTGCCAGTAGTCCTGAGAGGGACAGGGGGCGCGCCGGGGAGCTGTTTTTT. This encodes CASSPERDRGRAGELFF. This chain links TRBV19 with TRBJ2-2; TRBD1 matches 12 bases. Germline CDR1 is LNHDA and CDR2 is SQIVND (reference sequence). With 5 bases clipped from V and 6 bases from J, the junction kept 10 bases outside the gene matches. The CDR3 contains 17 residues.

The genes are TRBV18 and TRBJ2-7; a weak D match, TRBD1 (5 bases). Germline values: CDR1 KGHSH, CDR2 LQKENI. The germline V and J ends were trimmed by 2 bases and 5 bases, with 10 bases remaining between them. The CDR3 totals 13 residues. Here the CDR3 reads CASSPRGLDEQYF. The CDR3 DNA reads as TGTGCCAGCTCACCAAGGGGATTAGACGAGCAGTACTTC.

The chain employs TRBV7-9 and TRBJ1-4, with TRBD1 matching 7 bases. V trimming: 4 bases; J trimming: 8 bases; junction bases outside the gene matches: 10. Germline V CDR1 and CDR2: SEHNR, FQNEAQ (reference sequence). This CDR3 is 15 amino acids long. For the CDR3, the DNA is TGTGCCAGCAGCTCCCCGGCAGGGGGTTTGGAAAAACTGTTTTTT. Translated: CASSSPAGGLEKLFF.

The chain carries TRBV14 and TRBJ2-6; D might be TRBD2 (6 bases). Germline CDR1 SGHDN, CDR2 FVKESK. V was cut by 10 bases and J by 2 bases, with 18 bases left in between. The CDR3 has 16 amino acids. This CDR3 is CAIGKWRGPGANVLTF. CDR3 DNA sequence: TGTGCCATCGGGAAATGGAGGGGCCCTGGGGCCAACGTCCTGACTTTC.

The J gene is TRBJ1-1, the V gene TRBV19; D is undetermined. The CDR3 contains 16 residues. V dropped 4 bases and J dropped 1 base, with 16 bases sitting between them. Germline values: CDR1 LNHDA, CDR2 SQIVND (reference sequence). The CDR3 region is CASSTTVRGENTEAFF. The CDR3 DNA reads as TGTGCCAGTAGTACCACTGTCCGAGGTGAGAACACTGAAGCTTTCTTT.

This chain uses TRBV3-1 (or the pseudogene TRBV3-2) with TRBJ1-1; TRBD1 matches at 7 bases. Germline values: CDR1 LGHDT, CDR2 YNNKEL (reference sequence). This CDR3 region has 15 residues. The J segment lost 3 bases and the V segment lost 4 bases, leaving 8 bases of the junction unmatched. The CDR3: CASSLSEGAHTEAFF. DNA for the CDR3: TGTGCCAGCAGCCTTTCGGAGGGGGCCCACACTGAAGCTTTCTTT.

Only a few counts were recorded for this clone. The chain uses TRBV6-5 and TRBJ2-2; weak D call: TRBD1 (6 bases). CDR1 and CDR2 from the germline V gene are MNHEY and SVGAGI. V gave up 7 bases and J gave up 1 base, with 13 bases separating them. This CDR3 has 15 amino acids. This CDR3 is CASMGRGKNTGELFF. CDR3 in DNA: TGTGCCAGCATGGGAAGGGGGAAGAACACCGGGGAGCTGTTTTTT.

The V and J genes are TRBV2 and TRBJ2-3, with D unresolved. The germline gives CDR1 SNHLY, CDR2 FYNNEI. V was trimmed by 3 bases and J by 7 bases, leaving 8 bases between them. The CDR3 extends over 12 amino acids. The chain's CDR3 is CASSESRYTQYF. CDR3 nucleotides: TGTGCCAGCAGTGAGTCCAGATATACGCAGTATTTT.

The chain's CDR3 is CASCSQGECYEQYF. The CDR3 DNA reads as TGTGCCAGTTGTAGTCAGGGGGAATGTTACGAGCAGTACTTC. The V and J genes are TRBV19 and TRBJ2-7; 7 bases match TRBD1. With 8 bases clipped from V and 4 bases from J, the junction kept 11 bases outside the gene matches. The CDR3 sequence is 14 residues long. The V gene's germline CDR1 is LNHDA and CDR2 SQIVND (reference sequence).

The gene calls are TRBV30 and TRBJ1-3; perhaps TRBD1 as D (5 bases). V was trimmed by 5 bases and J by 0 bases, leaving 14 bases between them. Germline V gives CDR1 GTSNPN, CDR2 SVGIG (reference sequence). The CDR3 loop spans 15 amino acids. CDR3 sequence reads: CAWGQGFRSGNTIYF. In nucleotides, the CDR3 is TGTGCCTGGGGGCAGGGTTTTCGCTCTGGAAACACCATATATTTT.

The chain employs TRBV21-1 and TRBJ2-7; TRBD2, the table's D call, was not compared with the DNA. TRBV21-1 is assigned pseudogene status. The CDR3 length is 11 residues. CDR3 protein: CASSSLSEQYV. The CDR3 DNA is TGTGCCAGCAGCTCTCTGAGCGAGCAGTACGTC.

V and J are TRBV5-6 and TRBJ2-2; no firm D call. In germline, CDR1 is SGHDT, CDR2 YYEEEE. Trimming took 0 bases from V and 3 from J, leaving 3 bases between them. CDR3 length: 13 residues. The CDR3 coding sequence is TGTGCCAGCAGCTTGGTAGACACCGGGGAGCTGTTTTTT. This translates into CASSLVDTGELFF.

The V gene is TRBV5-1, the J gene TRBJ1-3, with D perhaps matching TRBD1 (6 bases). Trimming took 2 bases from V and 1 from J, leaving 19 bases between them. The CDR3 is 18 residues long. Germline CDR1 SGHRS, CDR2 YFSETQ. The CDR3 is CASSFFDRTETSGNTIYF. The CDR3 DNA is TGCGCCAGCAGCTTTTTCGACAGGACGGAGACATCTGGAAACACCATATATTTT.